The 4 T cell receptor beta chains below were found in one sample sequenced in a study of T cell repertoires in cytomegalovirus infection. TCRdb re-derived calls from the reads in MiXCR, one entry per CDR3 protein. This sample has 110,000 or so distinct CDR3 sequences, with under 35% found just once. Their recognized antigens are unknown. This sample comprised CD8+ T cells from cultured PBMCs, obtained from culture after CMV antigen stimulation. The source of these receptors is a human donor in good health (CMV status not recorded). Some clones in this sample may be carry-over from other donors' samples.

This clonotype was found many times. This sequence joins TRBV7-2 and TRBJ2-3, with 10 bases matching TRBD2. CDR1 SGHTA and CDR2 FQGNSA come from the germline V gene. J lost 2 bases, V lost 6 bases, and 14 bases had no gene match. This CDR3 has 18 amino acids. The CDR3, as DNA: TGTGCCAGCAGACTAAGGGGTGCAGCGGGGGGGTTCACAGATACGCAGTATTTT. This sequence encodes CASRLRGAAGGFTDTQYF.

This chain links TRBV4-1 with TRBJ2-5; D might be TRBD2 (7 bases). V lost 1 base to trimming and J lost 4 bases, with 13 bases between them. This CDR3 comprises 15 residues. Germline assignment: CDR1 MGHRA and CDR2 YSYEKL. The CDR3: CASSQGAGAGETQYF. The CDR3 bases are TGCGCCAGCAGCCAAGGCGCGGGGGCGGGAGAGACCCAGTACTTC.

This chain joins TRBV2 and TRBJ1-6; 7 bases line up with TRBD1. Trimming removed 7 bases from V and 4 bases from J; junction bases left unmatched: 7. Germline V CDR1 and CDR2: SNHLY, FYNNEI. The CDR3 covers 15 residues. CDR3 coding DNA: TGTGCCAGCACCAAGGAGGGACAGTATAATTCACCCCTCCACTTT. This gives the protein CASTKEGQYNSPLHF.

V is TRBV12-5 and J is TRBJ1-1; D is unresolved. Germline CDR1 reads LGHNT; CDR2 reads FRNRAP. V was clipped by 5 bases and J by 0 bases, with 7 bases between them. The CDR3 length is 13 residues. CDR3 loop: CASGQGLNTEAFF. The CDR3 bases are TGTGCTAGTGGTCAAGGGTTGAACACTGAAGCTTTCTTT.